This T cell receptor beta chain was observed in a study of graft-versus-host responses after intestinal transplantation. Study results and caveats: GvH clones were identified in recipient marrow, with some first appearing in ileum or blood.

Profiled with immunoSEQ multiplex PCR; TCRdb holds only in-frame clones, not every one. The sample shows about 100,000 clones, around 90% of them seen only once. A word on this clone: Its antigen is still unknown.

Germline V lookup: CDR1 SGHTA, CDR2 FQGTGA. Trimming took 3 bases from V and 1 from J, leaving 9 bases between them. CDR3 length equals 14 residues. This material consisted of PBMCs, taken about 460 days after intestinal transplant. The V call is TRBV7-3, the J call TRBJ1-1, with D unclear. The receptor was derived from a human patient who received an intestinal transplant, so some T cells may come from the graft donor. In nucleotides, the CDR3 is TGTGCCAGCAGCTTGGGTATGGGGAACACTGAAGCTTTCTTT. This sequence encodes CASSLGMGNTEAFF.